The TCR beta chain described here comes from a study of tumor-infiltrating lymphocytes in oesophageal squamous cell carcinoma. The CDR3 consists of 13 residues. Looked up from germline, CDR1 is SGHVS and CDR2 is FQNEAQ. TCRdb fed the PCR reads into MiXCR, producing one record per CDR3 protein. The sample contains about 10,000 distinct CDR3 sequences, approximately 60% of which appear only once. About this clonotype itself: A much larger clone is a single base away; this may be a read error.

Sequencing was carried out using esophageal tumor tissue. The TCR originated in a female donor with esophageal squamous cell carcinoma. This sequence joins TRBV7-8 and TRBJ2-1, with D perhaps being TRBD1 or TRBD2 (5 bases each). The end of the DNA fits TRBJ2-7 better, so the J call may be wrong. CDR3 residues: CASSSDGDGEQYF. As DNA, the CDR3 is TGTGCCAGCAGTTCGGACGGGGACGGTGAGCAGTACTTC.